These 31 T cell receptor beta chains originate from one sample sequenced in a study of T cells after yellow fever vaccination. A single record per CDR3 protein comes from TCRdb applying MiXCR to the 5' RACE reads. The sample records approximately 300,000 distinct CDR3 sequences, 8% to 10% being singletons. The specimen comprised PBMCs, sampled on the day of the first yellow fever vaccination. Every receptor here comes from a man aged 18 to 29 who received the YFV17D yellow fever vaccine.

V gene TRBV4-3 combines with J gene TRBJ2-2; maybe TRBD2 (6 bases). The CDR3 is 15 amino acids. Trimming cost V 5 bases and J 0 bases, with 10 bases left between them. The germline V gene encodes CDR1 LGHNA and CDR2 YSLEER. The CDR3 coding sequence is TGCGCCAGCAGCGCGCGGGGCGCGAACACCGGGGAGCTGTTTTTT. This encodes CASSARGANTGELFF.

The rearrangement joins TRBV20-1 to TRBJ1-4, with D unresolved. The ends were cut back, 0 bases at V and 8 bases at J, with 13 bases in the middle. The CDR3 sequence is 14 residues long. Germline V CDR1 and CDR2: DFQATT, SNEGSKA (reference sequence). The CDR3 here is CSARDQPAEEKLFF. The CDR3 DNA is TGCAGTGCTAGAGATCAACCGGCCGAGGAAAAACTGTTTTTT.

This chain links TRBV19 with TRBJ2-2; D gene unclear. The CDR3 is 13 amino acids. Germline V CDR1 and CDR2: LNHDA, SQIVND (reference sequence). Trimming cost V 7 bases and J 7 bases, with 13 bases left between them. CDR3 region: CASISGGRGELFF. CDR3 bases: TGTGCCAGTATCTCGGGTGGTCGCGGGGAGCTGTTTTTT. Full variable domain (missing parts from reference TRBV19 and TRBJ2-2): DGGITQSPKYLFRKEGQNVTLSCEQNLNHDAMYWYRQDPGQGLRLIYYSQIVNDFQKGDIAEGYSVSREKKESFPLTVTSAQKNPTAFYLCASISGGRGELFFGEGSRLTVL.

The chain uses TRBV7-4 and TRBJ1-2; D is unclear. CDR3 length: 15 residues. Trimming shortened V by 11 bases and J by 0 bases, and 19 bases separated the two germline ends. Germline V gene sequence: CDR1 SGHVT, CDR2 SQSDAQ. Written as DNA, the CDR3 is TGTGCCTCCAGCCCTTTTCCAGCTACTAACTATGGCTACACCTTC. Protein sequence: CASSPFPATNYGYTF.

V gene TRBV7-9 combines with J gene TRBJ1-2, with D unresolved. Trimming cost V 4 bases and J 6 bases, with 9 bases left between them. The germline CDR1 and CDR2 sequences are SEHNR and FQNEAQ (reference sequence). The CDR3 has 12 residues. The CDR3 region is CASSSSEHGYTF. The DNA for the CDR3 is TGTGCCAGCAGCTCGTCTGAACATGGCTACACCTTC.

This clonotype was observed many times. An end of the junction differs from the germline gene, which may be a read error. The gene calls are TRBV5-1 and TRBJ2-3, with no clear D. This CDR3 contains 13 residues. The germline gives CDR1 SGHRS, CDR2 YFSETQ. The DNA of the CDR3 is TGTGCCAGCAGCTTAGACAGCACAGATACGCAGTATTTT. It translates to CASSLDSTDTQYF.

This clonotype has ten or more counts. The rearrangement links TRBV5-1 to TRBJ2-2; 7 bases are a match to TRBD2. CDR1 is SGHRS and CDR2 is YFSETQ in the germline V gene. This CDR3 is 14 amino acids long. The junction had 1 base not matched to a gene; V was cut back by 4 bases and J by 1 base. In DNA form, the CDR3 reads TGCGCCAGCAGCCCGGGGGGGAACACCGGGGAGCTGTTTTTT. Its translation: CASSPGGNTGELFF.

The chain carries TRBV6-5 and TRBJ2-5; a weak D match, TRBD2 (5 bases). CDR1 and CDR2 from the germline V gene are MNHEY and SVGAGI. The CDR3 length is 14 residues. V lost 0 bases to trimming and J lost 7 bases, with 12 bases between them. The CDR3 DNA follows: TGTGCCAGCAGTTACTCGAGGGCGGGCGGGACCCAGTACTTC. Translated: CASSYSRAGGTQYF.

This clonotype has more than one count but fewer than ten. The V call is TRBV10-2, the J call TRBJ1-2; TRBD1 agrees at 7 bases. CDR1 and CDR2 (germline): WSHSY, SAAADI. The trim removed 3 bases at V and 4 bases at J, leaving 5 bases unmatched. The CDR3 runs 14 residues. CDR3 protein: CASSERDRSYGYTF. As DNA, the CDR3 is TGCGCCAGCAGTGAAAGGGACAGAAGCTATGGCTACACCTTC.

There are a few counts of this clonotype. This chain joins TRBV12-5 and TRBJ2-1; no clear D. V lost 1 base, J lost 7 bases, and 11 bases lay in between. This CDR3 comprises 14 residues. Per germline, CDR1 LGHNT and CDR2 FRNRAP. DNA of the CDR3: TGTGCTAGTGGTTTGGGGGCAGGCTCAAATGAGCAGTTCTTC. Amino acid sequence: CASGLGAGSNEQFF.

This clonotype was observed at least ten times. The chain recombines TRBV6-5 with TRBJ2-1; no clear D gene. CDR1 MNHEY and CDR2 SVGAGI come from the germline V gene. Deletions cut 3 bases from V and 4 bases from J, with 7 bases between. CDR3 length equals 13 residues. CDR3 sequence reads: CASSYRRYNEQFF. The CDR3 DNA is TGTGCCAGCAGTTATCGCAGATACAATGAGCAGTTCTTC.

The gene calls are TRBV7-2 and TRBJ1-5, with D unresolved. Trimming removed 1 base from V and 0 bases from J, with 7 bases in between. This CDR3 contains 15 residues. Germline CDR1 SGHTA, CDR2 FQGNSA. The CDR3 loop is CASSLGPISNQPQHF. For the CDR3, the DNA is TGTGCCAGCAGCTTAGGACCGATTAGCAATCAGCCCCAGCATTTT.

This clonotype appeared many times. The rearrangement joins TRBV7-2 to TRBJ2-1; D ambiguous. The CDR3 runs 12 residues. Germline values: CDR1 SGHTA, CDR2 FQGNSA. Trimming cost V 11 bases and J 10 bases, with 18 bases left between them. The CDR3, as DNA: TGTGCCGGATCCGGGCCCCAGGCCGAGCAGTTCTTC. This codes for CAGSGPQAEQFF.

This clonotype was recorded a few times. The DNA of the CDR3 is TGCGCCAGCAGCTTTGGGACAGGGAGCACAGATACGCAGTATTTT. This gives the protein CASSFGTGSTDTQYF. The V gene is TRBV5-1, the J gene TRBJ2-3, with TRBD1 matching over 9 bases. Germline lookup yields CDR1 SGHRS and CDR2 YFSETQ. The V and J ends lost 2 bases and 0 bases, in that order; junction bases with no gene match: 1. The CDR3 runs 15 residues.

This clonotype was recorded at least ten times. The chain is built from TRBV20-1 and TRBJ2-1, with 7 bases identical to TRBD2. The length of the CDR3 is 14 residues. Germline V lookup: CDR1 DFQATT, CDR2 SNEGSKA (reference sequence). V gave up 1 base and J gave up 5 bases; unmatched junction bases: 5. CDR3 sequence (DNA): TGCAGTGCTAGAGTGGCTAGCGGCAACAATGAGCAGTTCTTC. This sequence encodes CSARVASGNNEQFF.

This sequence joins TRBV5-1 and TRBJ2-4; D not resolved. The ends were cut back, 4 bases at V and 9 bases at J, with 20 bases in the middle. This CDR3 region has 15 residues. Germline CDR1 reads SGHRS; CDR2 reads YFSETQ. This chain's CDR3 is CASSPGQYQSGIQYF. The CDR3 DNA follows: TGCGCCAGCAGCCCGGGTCAATACCAATCCGGCATTCAGTACTTC.

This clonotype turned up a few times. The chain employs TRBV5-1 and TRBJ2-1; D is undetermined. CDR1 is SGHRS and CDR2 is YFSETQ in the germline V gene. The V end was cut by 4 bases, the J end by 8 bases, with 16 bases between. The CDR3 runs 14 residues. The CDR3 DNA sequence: TGCGCCAGCAGCCCGGGCCTAGACCGCGATGAGCAGTTCTTC. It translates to CASSPGLDRDEQFF.

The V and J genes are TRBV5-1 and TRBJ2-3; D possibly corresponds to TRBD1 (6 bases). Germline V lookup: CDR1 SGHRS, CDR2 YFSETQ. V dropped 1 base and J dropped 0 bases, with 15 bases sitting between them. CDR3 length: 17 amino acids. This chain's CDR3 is CASSLRGSERSTDTQYF. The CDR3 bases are TGCGCCAGCAGCTTGAGGGGGTCTGAGAGGAGCACAGATACGCAGTATTTT.

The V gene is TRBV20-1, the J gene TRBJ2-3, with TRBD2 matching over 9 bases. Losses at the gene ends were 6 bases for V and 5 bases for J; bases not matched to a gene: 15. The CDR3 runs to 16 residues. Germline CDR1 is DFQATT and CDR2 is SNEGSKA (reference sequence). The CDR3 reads CSAPPSQLAGKDTQYF. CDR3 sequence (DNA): TGCAGTGCCCCGCCCTCCCAGCTAGCGGGGAAAGATACGCAGTATTTT.

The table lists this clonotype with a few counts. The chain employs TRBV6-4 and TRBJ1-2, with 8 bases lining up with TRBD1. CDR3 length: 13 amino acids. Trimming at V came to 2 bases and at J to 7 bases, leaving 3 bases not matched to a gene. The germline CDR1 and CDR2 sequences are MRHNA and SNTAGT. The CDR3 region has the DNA TGTGCCAGCAGTGACGAGACAGGGGTTGGCTACACCTTC. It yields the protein CASSDETGVGYTF.

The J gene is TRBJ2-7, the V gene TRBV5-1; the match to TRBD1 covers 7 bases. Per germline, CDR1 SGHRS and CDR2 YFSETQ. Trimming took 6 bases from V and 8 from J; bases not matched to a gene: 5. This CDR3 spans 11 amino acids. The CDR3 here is CASNTGDQQYV. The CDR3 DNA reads TGCGCCAGCAATACAGGGGACCAGCAGTACGTC.

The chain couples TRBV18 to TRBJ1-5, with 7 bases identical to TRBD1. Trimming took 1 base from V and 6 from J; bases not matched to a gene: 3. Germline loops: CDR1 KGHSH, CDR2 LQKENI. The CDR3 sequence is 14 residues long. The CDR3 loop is CASSPQGAVQPQHF. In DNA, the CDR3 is TGTGCCAGCTCACCACAGGGGGCTGTTCAGCCCCAGCATTTT.

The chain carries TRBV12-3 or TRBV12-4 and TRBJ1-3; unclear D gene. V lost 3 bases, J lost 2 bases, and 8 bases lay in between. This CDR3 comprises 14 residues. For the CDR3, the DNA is TGTGCCAGCAGTTTTTCGGGGACTGGAAACACCATATATTTT. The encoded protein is CASSFSGTGNTIYF.

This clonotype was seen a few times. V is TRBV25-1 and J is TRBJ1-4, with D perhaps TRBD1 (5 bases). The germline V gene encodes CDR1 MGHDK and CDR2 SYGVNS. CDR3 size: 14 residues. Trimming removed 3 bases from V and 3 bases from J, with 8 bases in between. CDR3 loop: CASSERDANEKLFF. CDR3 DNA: TGTGCCAGCAGTGAGCGGGACGCTAATGAAAAACTGTTTTTT.

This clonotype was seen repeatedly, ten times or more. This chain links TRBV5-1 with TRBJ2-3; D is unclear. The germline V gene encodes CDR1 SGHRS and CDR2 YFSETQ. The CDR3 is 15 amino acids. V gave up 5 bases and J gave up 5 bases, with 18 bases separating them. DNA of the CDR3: TGCGCCAGCAGTTCGACTCGAAACGGCTTAGATACGCAGTATTTT. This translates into CASSSTRNGLDTQYF.

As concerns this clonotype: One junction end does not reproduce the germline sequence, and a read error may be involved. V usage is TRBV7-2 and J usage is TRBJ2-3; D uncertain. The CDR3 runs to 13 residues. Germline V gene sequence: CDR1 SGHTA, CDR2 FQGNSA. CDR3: CASSFRSTDMQYF. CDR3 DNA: TGTGCCAGCAGTTTCAGGAGCACAGATATGCAGTATTTT.

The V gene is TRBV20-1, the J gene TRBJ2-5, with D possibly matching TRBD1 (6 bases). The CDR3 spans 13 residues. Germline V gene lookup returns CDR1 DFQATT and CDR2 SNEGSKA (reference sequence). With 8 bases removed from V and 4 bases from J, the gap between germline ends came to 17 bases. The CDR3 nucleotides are TGCAGTCTCGCGCCGGGACATCGAGAGACCCAGTACTTC. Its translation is CSLAPGHRETQYF.

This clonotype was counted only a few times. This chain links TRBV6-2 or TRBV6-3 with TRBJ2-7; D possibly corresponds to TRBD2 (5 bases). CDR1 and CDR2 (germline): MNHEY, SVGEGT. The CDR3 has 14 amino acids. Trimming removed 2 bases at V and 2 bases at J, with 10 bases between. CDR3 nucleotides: TGTGCCAGCAGTTACCCCGGGGAGACCTACGAGCAGTACGTC. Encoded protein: CASSYPGETYEQYV.

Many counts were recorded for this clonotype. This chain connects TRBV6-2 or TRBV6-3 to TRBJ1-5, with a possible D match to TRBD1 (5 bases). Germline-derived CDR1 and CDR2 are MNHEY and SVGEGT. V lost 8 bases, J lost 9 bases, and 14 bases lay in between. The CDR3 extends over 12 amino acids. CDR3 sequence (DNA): TGTGCCAGCGCCTCGGGGCGCCGGCCCCAGCATTTT. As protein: CASASGRRPQHF.

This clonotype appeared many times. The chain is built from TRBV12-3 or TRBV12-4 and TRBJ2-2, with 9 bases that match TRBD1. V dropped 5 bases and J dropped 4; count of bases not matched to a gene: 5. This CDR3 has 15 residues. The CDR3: CASSTPDRGTGELFF. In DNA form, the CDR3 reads TGTGCCAGCAGTACCCCGGACAGGGGCACCGGGGAGCTGTTTTTT.

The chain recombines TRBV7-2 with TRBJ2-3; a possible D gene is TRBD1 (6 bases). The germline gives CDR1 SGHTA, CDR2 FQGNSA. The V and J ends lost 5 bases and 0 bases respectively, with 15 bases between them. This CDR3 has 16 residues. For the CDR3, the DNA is TGTGCCAGCAGCCCTAGGCCGCAGGGGAGCACAGATACGCAGTATTTT. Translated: CASSPRPQGSTDTQYF.